These T cell receptor beta chains were read from a single sample in a study. Each CDR3 protein gets one entry after TCRdb re-called the 5' RACE reads with MiXCR. The repertoire holds 45,000 to 70,000 distinct CDR3 sequences, with 28% as singletons. What was sequenced was tumor-infiltrating memory CD4+ T cells sorted from the breast tumor. The receptors were gathered from a female donor with breast cancer. CDR3s include the opening cysteine and the closing phenylalanine or tryptophan. Clone size appears in some rows only: once, few, many, or a class for an expanded clone.

j_call,clone_size,v_call,cdr3_length,cdr3_aa
TRBJ2-3,NA,TRBV5-1,17,CASSPRGGGSGTDTQYF
TRBJ1-2,NA,TRBV20-1,13,CSARGTGDYGYTF
TRBJ2-1,NA,TRBV3-1,13,CASSQVSGREQFF
TRBJ1-1,few,TRBV7-9,12,CASSRDGHEAFF
TRBJ1-2,few,TRBV10-3,12,CAISVRGDGYTF
TRBJ2-5,NA,TRBV5-5,12,CASSSQLETQYF
TRBJ2-3,many,TRBV7-2,14,CASSRDYRADTQYF
TRBJ2-2,many,TRBV2,11,CASSDQRELFF
TRBJ2-3,few,TRBV4-3,17,CASSQERLVIGTDTQYF
TRBJ1-2,few,TRBV4-1,12,CATRGYSYGYTF
TRBJ1-2,NA,TRBV6-2/TRBV6-3,13,CASSPGHFYGYTF
TRBJ2-5,few,TRBV5-1,15,CASSPTGAQGETQYF
TRBJ2-3,NA,TRBV20-1,14,CSTIGTFRGDTQYF
TRBJ1-4,few,TRBV12-3/TRBV12-4,14,CASSTPGHSEKLFF
TRBJ1-1,many,TRBV21-1,13,CASHPTGPRKAFF
TRBJ1-4,NA,TRBV28,16,CASSLRQSATNEKLFF
TRBJ1-1,many,TRBV5-1,13,CASSFSRNTEAFF
TRBJ1-3,NA,TRBV7-2,16,CASSLGSGHSGNTIYF
TRBJ2-7,NA,TRBV20-1,12,CSASRLSYEQYF
TRBJ1-2,many,TRBV5-1,16,CASSFNGQVEGYGYTF
TRBJ1-2,NA,TRBV6-5,12,CASSLSGNVYTF
TRBJ2-5,NA,TRBV4-3,15,CASSHAGTGDEAQYF
TRBJ2-7,few,TRBV7-2,15,CASSLFIGETYEQYF
TRBJ2-7,NA,TRBV18,15,CASSSGQERSYEQYF
TRBJ1-3,once,TRBV28,15,CASSLSARNGNTIYF
TRBJ2-3,NA,TRBV6-1,14,CASSEAQGADTQYF
TRBJ2-2,NA,TRBV12-3/TRBV12-4,14,CANSDKQGNGELFF
TRBJ1-2,few,TRBV18,13,CASSPGQGGSYTF
TRBJ2-5,NA,TRBV7-2,15,CASSLAPRMGETQYF
TRBJ1-6,medium-sized,TRBV6-6,13,CASSPTRNSPLHF
TRBJ2-3,many,TRBV7-3,11,CASSESDTQYF
TRBJ1-2,few,TRBV5-6,15,CASSGAPGMNYGYTF
TRBJ1-1,few,TRBV5-6,15,CASSYRQGRWTEAFF
TRBJ2-7,NA,TRBV2,14,CASIGLFSSYEQYF
TRBJ2-3,NA,TRBV5-1,14,CASSVTGSTDTQYF
TRBJ2-7,few,TRBV5-1,15,CASSYWTGSSYEQYF
TRBJ1-1,few,TRBV12-5,16,CASGLVRGVVNTEAFF
TRBJ1-6,few,TRBV18,14,CASSRDSRASPLHF
TRBJ2-1,many,TRBV7-9,12,CASNPDGNEQFF
TRBJ2-1,many,TRBV12-3/TRBV12-4,14,CASSLRRKDHEQFF
TRBJ1-2,NA,TRBV4-3,16,CASSQDMRHANYGYTF
TRBJ1-6,NA,TRBV6-5,15,CASSSSGTGYPPLHF
TRBJ2-7,NA,TRBV6-6,13,CASREGGSYEQYF
TRBJ1-5,NA,TRBV6-1,14,CASSENGSNQPQHF
TRBJ1-2,NA,TRBV20-1,12,CSASHPNYGYTF
TRBJ1-1,NA,TRBV11-1,14,CASDFSPRDTEAFF
TRBJ2-1,few,TRBV11-3,15,CASSVLAGGHNEQFF
TRBJ1-3,NA,TRBV28,16,CASSLTGTGGADTIYF
TRBJ1-4,NA,TRBV6-2/TRBV6-3,12,CASSSLDEKLFF
TRBJ2-5,few,TRBV9,15,CASSVGHGGQETQYF
TRBJ2-7,NA,TRBV5-1,14,CASSLDRGSYEQYF
TRBJ2-3,medium-sized,TRBV7-2,11,CASSFTDTQYF
TRBJ2-5,many,TRBV29-1,14,CSVTGLAVQETQYF
TRBJ2-2,NA,TRBV5-1,15,CASSREGGVTGELFF
TRBJ1-5,NA,TRBV7-9,15,CASSLSGAGDQPQHF